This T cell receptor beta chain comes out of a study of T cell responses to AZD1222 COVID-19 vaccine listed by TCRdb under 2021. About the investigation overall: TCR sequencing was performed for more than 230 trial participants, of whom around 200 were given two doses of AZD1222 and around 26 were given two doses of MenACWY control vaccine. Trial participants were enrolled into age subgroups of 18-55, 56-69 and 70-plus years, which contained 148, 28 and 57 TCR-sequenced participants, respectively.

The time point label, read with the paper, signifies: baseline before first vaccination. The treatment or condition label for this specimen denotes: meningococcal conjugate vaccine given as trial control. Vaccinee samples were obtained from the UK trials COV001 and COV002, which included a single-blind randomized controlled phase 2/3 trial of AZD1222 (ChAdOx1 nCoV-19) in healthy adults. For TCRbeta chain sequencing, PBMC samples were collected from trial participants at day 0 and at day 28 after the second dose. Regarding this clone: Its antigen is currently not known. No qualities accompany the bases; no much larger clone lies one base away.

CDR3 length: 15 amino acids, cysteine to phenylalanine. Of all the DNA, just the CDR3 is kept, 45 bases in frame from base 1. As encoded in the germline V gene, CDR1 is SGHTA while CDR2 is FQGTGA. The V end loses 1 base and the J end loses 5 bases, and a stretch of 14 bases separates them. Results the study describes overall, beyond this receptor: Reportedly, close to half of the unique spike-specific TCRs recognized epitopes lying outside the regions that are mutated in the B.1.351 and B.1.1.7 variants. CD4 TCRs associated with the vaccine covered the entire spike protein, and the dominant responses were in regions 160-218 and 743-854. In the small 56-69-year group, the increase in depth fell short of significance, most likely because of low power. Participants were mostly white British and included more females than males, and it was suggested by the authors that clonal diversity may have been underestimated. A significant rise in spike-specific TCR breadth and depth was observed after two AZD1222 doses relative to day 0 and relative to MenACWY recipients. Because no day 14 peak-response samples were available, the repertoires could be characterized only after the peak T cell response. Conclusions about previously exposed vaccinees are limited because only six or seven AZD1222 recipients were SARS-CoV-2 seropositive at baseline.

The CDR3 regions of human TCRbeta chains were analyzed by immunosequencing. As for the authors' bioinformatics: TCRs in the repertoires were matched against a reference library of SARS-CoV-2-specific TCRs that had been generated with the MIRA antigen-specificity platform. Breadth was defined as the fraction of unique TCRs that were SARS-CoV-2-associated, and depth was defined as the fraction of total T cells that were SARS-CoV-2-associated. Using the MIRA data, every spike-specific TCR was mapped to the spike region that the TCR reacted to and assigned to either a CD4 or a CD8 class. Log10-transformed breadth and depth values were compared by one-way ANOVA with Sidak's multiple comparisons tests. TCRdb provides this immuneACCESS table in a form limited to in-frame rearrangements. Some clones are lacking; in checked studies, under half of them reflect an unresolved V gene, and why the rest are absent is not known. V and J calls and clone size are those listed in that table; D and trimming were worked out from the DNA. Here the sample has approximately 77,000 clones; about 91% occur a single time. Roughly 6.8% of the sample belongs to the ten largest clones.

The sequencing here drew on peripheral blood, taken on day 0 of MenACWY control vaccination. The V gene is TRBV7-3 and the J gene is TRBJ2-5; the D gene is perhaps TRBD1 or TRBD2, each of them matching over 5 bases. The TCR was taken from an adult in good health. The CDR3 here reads CASSLRGTEGETQYF. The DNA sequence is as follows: TGTGCCAGCAGCTTAAGGGGAACCGAGGGGGAGACCCAGTACTTC. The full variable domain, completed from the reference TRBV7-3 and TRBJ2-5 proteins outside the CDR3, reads GAGVSQTPSNKVTEKGKYVELRCDPISGHTALYWYRQSLGQGPEFLIYFQGTGAADDSGLPNDRFFAVRPEGSVSTLKIQRTERGDSAVYLCASSLRGTEGETQYFGPGTRLLVL.